This T cell receptor (beta chain) emerged from a study of T cells in Graves' hyperthyroidism and ophthalmopathy. Study-wide findings and caveats: Among clonotypes expanded in thyroid above 0.001, most were also found in blood.

Regarding this clonotype: Its specificity is not known.

RNA transcripts were the template for amplifying TCR beta CDR3 regions. HTBI primers were used for first-round RT-PCR of the TCR CDR3. MiXCR, run by TCRdb on the multiplex PCR reads, gives a single entry per CDR3 protein. The sample has over 500,000 distinct CDR3 sequences; 46% are singletons. This receptor was identified in an adult woman with Graves' disease, either hyperthyroidism or ophthalmopathy (not recorded which). Source material: peripheral blood or thyroid tissue (not recorded which).

The CDR3 bases are TGTGCCAGCAGCCGGACAGGGTACAATCAGCCCCAGCATTTT. Amino acid sequence: CASSRTGYNQPQHF. The rearrangement uses TRBV7-9 and TRBJ1-5, with 8 bases that match TRBD1. Losses at the gene ends were 5 bases for V and 3 bases for J; bases not matched to a gene: 3. The CDR3 loop spans 14 amino acids. Germline CDR1 SEHNR, CDR2 FQNEAQ (reference sequence).